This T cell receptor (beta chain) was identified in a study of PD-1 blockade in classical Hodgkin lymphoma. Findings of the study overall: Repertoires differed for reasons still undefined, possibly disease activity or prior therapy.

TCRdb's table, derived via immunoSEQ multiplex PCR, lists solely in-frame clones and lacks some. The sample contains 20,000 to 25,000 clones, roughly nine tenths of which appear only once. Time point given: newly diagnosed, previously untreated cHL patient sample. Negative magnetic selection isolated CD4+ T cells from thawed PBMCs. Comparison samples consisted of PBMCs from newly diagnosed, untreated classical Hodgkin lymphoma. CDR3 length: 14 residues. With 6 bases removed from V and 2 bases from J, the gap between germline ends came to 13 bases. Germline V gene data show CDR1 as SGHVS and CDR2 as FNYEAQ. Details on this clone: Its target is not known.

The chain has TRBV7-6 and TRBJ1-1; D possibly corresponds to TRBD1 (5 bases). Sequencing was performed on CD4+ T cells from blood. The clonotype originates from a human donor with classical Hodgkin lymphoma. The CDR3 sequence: CASSLKTANTEAFF. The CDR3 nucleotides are TGTGCCAGCAGTCTAAAGACAGCTAACACTGAAGCTTTCTTT.